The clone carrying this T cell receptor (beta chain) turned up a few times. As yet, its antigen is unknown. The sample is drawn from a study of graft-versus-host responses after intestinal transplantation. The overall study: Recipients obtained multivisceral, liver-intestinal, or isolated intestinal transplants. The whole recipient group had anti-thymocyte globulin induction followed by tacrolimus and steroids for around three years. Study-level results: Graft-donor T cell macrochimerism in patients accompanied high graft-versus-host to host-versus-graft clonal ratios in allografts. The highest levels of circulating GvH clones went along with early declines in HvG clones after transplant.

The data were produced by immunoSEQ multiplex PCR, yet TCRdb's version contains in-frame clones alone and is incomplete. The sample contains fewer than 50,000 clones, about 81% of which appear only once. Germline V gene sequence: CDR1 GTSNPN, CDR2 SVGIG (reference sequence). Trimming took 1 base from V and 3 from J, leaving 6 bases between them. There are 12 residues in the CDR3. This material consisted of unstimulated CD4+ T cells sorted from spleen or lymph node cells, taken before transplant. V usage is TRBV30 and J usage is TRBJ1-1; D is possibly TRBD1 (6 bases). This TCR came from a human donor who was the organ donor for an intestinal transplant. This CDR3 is CAWSDRDTEAFF. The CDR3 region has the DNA TGTGCCTGGAGTGACAGGGACACTGAAGCTTTCTTT.